A single sample is the source of the 9 T cell receptor beta chains below, sequenced in a study of early T cells in non-severe SARS-CoV-2 infection. MiXCR was run by TCRdb on the 5' RACE reads, yielding one entry per CDR3 protein. The data show 97,000 or so distinct CDR3 sequences, over 10% seen once. The sample consisted of whole blood. The receptor set was obtained from an adult who was a healthcare worker with PCR-confirmed SARS-CoV-2 infection or an uninfected control (not recorded which).

CDR3 DNA sequence: TGTGCCAGCAGCTCCCAAGGCCCAAAGGCAGATACGCAGTATTTT. Amino acid sequence: CASSSQGPKADTQYF. The rearrangement links TRBV13 to TRBJ2-3; D ambiguous. V gave up 4 bases and J gave up 4 bases, with 15 bases separating them. CDR3 size: 15 residues. Germline V gene sequence: CDR1 PRHDT, CDR2 FYEKMQ (reference sequence).

This clonotype came up a few times. The chain uses TRBV11-2 and TRBJ2-5, with 7 bases lining up with TRBD2. Germline trimming cut 5 bases from V and 4 bases from J; bases unmatched to any gene: 7. The CDR3 consists of 14 residues. CDR1 and CDR2 from the germline V gene are SGHAT and FQNNGV. This CDR3 is CASSPSTSRETQYF. CDR3 sequence (DNA): TGTGCCAGCAGCCCCTCGACTAGCAGAGAGACCCAGTACTTC.

The rearrangement joins TRBV28 to TRBJ2-3; 7 positions agree with TRBD2. V was pared by 4 bases and J by 4 bases, with 8 bases of the junction left unmatched. The CDR3 extends over 15 amino acids. Germline V gene sequence: CDR1 MDHEN, CDR2 SYDVKM. CDR3 sequence: CASSSPAGVSDTQYF. CDR3 nucleotides: TGTGCCAGCAGTTCCCCCGCGGGAGTCTCAGATACGCAGTATTTT.

The table lists this clonotype with a few counts. The chain joins TRBV9 to TRBJ2-7, with D perhaps TRBD1 (5 bases). The V and J ends lost 0 bases and 1 base respectively, with 5 bases between them. Germline assignment: CDR1 SGDLS and CDR2 YYNGEE. The CDR3 runs to 13 residues. CDR3 sequence: CASSVGQSYEQYF. In DNA, the CDR3 is TGTGCCAGCAGCGTAGGACAGTCCTACGAGCAGTACTTC.

This clonotype was counted at least ten times. In nucleotides, the CDR3 is TGTGCCAGCAGTTCGGGGAATCAGCCCCAGCATTTT. Residues: CASSSGNQPQHF. This chain uses TRBV28 with TRBJ1-5; D is unresolved. The CDR3 length is 12 residues. V gave up 4 bases and J gave up 4 bases, with 5 bases separating them. The V gene's germline CDR1 is MDHEN and CDR2 SYDVKM. The entire variable domain, with the rest obtained from reference TRBV28 and TRBJ1-5, is as follows: DVKVTQSSRYLVKRTGEKVFLECVQDMDHENMFWYRQDPGLGLRLIYFSYDVKMKEKGDIPEGYSVSREKKERFSLILESASTNQTSMYLCASSSGNQPQHFGDGTRLSIL.

This clonotype was counted a few times. The chain uses TRBV6-6 and TRBJ2-1; D remains ambiguous. Germline V gene data show CDR1 as MNHNY and CDR2 as SVGAGI (reference sequence). This CDR3 region has 12 residues. Trimming stripped 5 bases from V and 6 bases from J, with 8 bases between. This chain's CDR3 is CASSTASNEQFF. CDR3 nucleotide sequence: TGTGCCAGCAGTACGGCTAGCAATGAGCAGTTCTTC.

The chain recombines TRBV28 with TRBJ2-7; D call uncertain. Germline CDR1 MDHEN, CDR2 SYDVKM. V lost 2 bases and J 2 bases, leaving 10 bases between the germline ends. This CDR3 has 14 amino acids. CDR3 in amino acids: CASSLRQVTYEQYF. The CDR3 coding sequence is TGTGCCAGCAGTTTACGGCAAGTAACCTACGAGCAGTACTTC.

This clonotype was counted between two and nine times. This chain links TRBV7-3 with TRBJ2-1; 8 nucleotides align to TRBD1. Germline V gene lookup returns CDR1 SGHTA and CDR2 FQGTGA. This CDR3 has 14 residues. The V gene end was trimmed by 3 bases and the J gene end by 2 bases; junction bases not matched to a gene: 0. The CDR3 loop is CASSLGQAYNEQFF. The CDR3 DNA follows: TGTGCCAGCAGCTTGGGACAGGCCTACAATGAGCAGTTCTTC.

The chain has TRBV5-5 and TRBJ2-1; 8 positions match TRBD2. Germline values: CDR1 SGHKS, CDR2 YYEKEE (reference sequence). The CDR3 extends over 16 amino acids. V dropped 3 bases and J dropped 7; count of bases not matched to a gene: 12. The CDR3 protein is CASSSHRTSPTNEQFF. DNA for the CDR3: TGTGCCAGCAGCTCCCATCGGACTAGCCCCACGAATGAGCAGTTCTTC.